This T cell receptor (beta chain) was captured in a study of blood T cell repertoires in COVID-19. How the authors handled the data: For nucleated cells, counts were estimated from reference gene primer amplification. Here immunoSEQ multiplex PCR was the method, and the copy in TCRdb shows in-frame clones only, minus some. The V and J calls and clone size are taken from that table; D and trimming were inferred from the DNA. The sample lists about 45,000 clones, around 79% occurring once. Per the germline V gene, CDR1 is LGHNT and CDR2 is FRNRAP. The CDR3 extends over 12 amino acids. V trimming: 8 bases; J trimming: 8 bases; junction bases outside the gene matches: 6.

V and J are TRBV12-5 and TRBJ2-1; 7 nucleotides line up with TRBD2. The source is a human donor in a cohort sampled during active COVID-19. Sequencing input: peripheral blood. In DNA form, the CDR3 reads TGTGCTAGTCGGGGACGGGAGGATGAGCAGTTCTTC. Translation: CASRGREDEQFF.